A selection of T cell receptor beta chains follows, all from one sample in a study of CD8 T cells in ankylosing spondylitis. TCRdb fed the 5' RACE reads into MiXCR, producing one record per CDR3 protein. Of 400,000 or so distinct CDR3 sequences listed, approximately 26% are singletons. Material: blood, either unsorted or a sorted T cell fraction (not recorded which). Source of these receptors: a male donor with ankylosing spondylitis. Both conserved end residues are part of each CDR3. A D gene is named only where the DNA matches it firmly. Clone size is shown for a subset of rows, as once, few, many or a class of expanded clone.

clone size | J gene | D gene | V gene | CDR3 DNA | CDR3 protein
many | TRBJ1-1 | - | TRBV5-1 | TGCGCCAGCAGCTTGGGCCCCATGAACACTGAAGCTTTCTTT | CASSLGPMNTEAFF
few | TRBJ2-5 | TRBD1 | TRBV10-1 | TGCGCCAGCAGCGGGGGACAGGGCGTCCAAGAGACCCAGTACTTC | CASSGGQGVQETQYF
few | TRBJ1-1 | - | TRBV7-2 | TGTGCCAGCAGCTTAGTATCGAGGGAGGCAACTTTCTTT | CASSLVSREATFF
few | TRBJ1-6 | - | TRBV7-9 | TGTGCCAGCAGCTTATCAGGAAAAAGCTCCTATAATTCACCCCTCCACTTT | CASSLSGKSSYNSPLHF
- | TRBJ2-7 | TRBD2 | TRBV25-1 | TGTGCCAGCAGTGAAAGAAACGGTACTAGCGGGGGCCTCGAGCAGTACTTC | CASSERNGTSGGLEQYF
once | TRBJ1-5 | - | TRBV7-9 | TGTGCCAGCAGCTTGGCGATGGACGGGCATCAGCCCCAGCATTTT | CASSLAMDGHQPQHF
few | TRBJ2-2 | - | TRBV2 | TGTGCCAGCAGCACCCAGACAGGGAACACCGGGGAGCTGTTTTTT | CASSTQTGNTGELFF
- | TRBJ2-5 | - | TRBV20-1 | TGCAGTGCTAGAGATGTGGGGGCAGATGGAGAGACCCAGTACTTC | CSARDVGADGETQYF
- | TRBJ2-7 | - | TRBV29-1 | TGCAGCGTTGCAGGGACCGAGCAGTACTTC | CSVAGTEQYF
few | TRBJ2-2 | TRBD2 | TRBV6-1 | TGTGCCAGCAGTAAGACTAGCGGGAGTGCCGGGGAGCTGTTTTTT | CASSKTSGSAGELFF
- | TRBJ2-3 | - | TRBV5-1 | TGCGCCAGCAGTTTTAGGGACCTGCCCATTGGCACAGATACGCAGTATTTT | CASSFRDLPIGTDTQYF
- | TRBJ2-3 | - | TRBV20-1 | TGCAGTGTCAACCCAAACCCAGCCACAGATACGCAGTATTTT | CSVNPNPATDTQYF
many | TRBJ1-2 | - | TRBV12-3/TRBV12-4 | TGTGCCAGCAGTTTCATCGCGGCGGGGTATGGCTACACCTTC | CASSFIAAGYGYTF
- | TRBJ1-2 | TRBD1 | TRBV29-1 | TGCAGCGTTGATCCCACAGGGGGGGCCTATGGCTACACCTTC | CSVDPTGGAYGYTF
- | TRBJ2-1 | - | TRBV2 | TGTGCCAGCAGTGATGCAGGCGGGAACTCCTACAATGAGCAGTTCTTC | CASSDAGGNSYNEQFF